Below are 22 T cell receptor beta chains sequenced from a single sample in a study of post-analysis software for immune sequencing data. Carried by the TCR beta cDNA libraries were unique molecular identifiers. A single record per CDR3 protein comes from TCRdb applying MiXCR to the PCR reads. The sample records about 540,000 distinct CDR3 sequences, less than 40% being singletons. Overall study results and limits: Roughly 5 TRBV segments occurring more often in patients than controls included TRBV5-6, TRBV5-1 and TRBV20-1.

These receptors are not linked to any known antigen. Sequenced material: blood. Source of these receptors: a girl under 18 with multiple sclerosis.

Turning to this clonotype: At one of its ends the junction is not consistent with the germline gene, which may arise from a read error. J is TRBJ2-3 and V is TRBV3-1; D gene ambiguous. Germline CDR1 reads LGHDT; CDR2 reads YNNKEL (reference sequence). The CDR3 contains 15 residues. The CDR3 protein is CASRQDWGSTDAQYF. CDR3 nucleotide sequence: TGTGCCAGCAGACAAGATTGGGGTAGCACAGATGCGCAGTATTTT.

This chain joins TRBV6-2 or TRBV6-3 and TRBJ1-1; no definite D call. Germline V gives CDR1 MNHEY, CDR2 SVGEGT. CDR3 length: 15 amino acids. Between the trimmed V and J ends, which lost 0 bases and 3 bases, there was a span of 11 bases. The CDR3 DNA sequence: TGTGCCAGCAGTTACTCGATTGGGTTGTACACTGAAGCTTTCTTT. It codes for CASSYSIGLYTEAFF.

The rearrangement links TRBV10-3 to TRBJ2-6; a possible D gene is TRBD1 (6 bases). Germline V lookup: CDR1 ENHRY, CDR2 SYGVKD. This CDR3 spans 18 amino acids. Trimming took 8 bases from V and 4 from J, leaving 24 bases between them. The CDR3 protein is CAIAQRVDSYGGANVLTF. The CDR3 nucleotides read TGTGCCATCGCTCAGAGGGTGGACAGCTACGGGGGGGCCAACGTCCTGACTTTC.

V usage is TRBV6-5 and J usage is TRBJ1-2; 7 bases align to TRBD1. J gave up 1 base and V 8 bases, and 7 bases lay outside the gene matches. Germline lookup yields CDR1 MNHEY and CDR2 SVGAGI. The CDR3 loop spans 14 amino acids. The DNA for the CDR3 is TGTGCCAGCCGGCAACAGGGGATTAACTATGGCTACACCTTC. Amino acids: CASRQQGINYGYTF.

There are a few counts of this clonotype. The chain uses TRBV11-2 and TRBJ2-7; the D gene is possibly TRBD2 (6 bases). CDR3 size: 13 residues. Germline loops: CDR1 SGHAT, CDR2 FQNNGV. Deletions cut 1 base from V and 5 bases from J, with 9 bases between. CDR3 nucleotides: TGTGCCAGCAGCTTAGTTGGGGGGAACGAGCAGTACTTC. Residues: CASSLVGGNEQYF.

The CDR3 sequence: CATSALALAGGTDTQYF. The CDR3 DNA is TGTGCCACCAGTGCCCTTGCACTAGCGGGAGGCACAGATACGCAGTATTTT. The chain is built from TRBV24-1 and TRBJ2-3; TRBD2 matches at 11 bases. After removal of 5 bases from V and 1 base from J, the junction contained 7 bases not matched to a gene. Germline V gives CDR1 KGHDR, CDR2 SFDVKD. CDR3 length equals 17 residues.

This clonotype has only a few counts. Written as DNA, the CDR3 is TGCAGCGTTGGCCTACCGGGACAGGGTTCCTATGGCTACACCTTC. As protein: CSVGLPGQGSYGYTF. The chain combines TRBV29-1 with TRBJ1-2, with 9 bases aligning to TRBD1. The germline gives CDR1 SQVTM, CDR2 ANQGSEA. The CDR3 is 15 residues long. With V trimmed by 4 bases and J by 4 bases, 10 bases remained unmatched.

This chain links TRBV4-1 with TRBJ1-2; TRBD1 matches at 9 bases. Trimming took 4 bases from V and 3 from J; bases not matched to a gene: 6. The CDR3 runs to 15 residues. The germline V gene encodes CDR1 MGHRA and CDR2 YSYEKL. The CDR3 reads CASSLNTGGHYGYTF. The CDR3 DNA sequence: TGCGCCAGCAGCCTTAATACAGGGGGCCACTATGGCTACACCTTC.

This clonotype was seen a few times. The chain couples TRBV20-1 to TRBJ1-5, with D possibly being TRBD1 (5 bases). The CDR3 contains 13 residues. In germline, CDR1 is DFQATT, CDR2 SNEGSKA (reference sequence). Trimming stripped 7 bases from V and 5 bases from J, with 15 bases between. As DNA, the CDR3 is TGCAGTGTTGGATTACAGGCTGATCAGCCCCAGCATTTT. As protein: CSVGLQADQPQHF.

This clonotype has only a few counts. V is TRBV4-2 and J is TRBJ2-1; 9 bases fit TRBD2. The CDR3 sequence is 16 residues long. In germline, CDR1 is LGHNA, CDR2 YNFKEQ. The junction had 7 bases not matched to a gene; V was cut back by 0 bases and J by 7 bases. The CDR3 DNA sequence: TGTGCCAGCAGCCAAGATTCGGGACTAGCAGGGAATGAGCAGTTCTTC. It codes for CASSQDSGLAGNEQFF.

In its sample, this clonotype was seen a few times. This chain connects TRBV10-3 to TRBJ2-5; 8 nucleotides match TRBD2. V was pared by 0 bases and J by 4 bases, with 16 bases of the junction left unmatched. Per the germline V gene, CDR1 is ENHRY and CDR2 is SYGVKD. CDR3 length: 19 residues. This chain's CDR3 is CAISESSGGRLSLGETQYF. The DNA of the CDR3 is TGTGCCATCAGTGAGTCGAGCGGGGGCCGACTATCCCTAGGAGAGACCCAGTACTTC.

The V gene is TRBV7-9, the J gene TRBJ2-1, with a possible D match to TRBD1 (5 bases). This CDR3 is built from 13 residues. CDR1 is SEHNR, CDR2 FQNEAQ, per germline (reference sequence). V was clipped by 5 bases and J by 9 bases, with 14 bases between them. CDR3 residues: CASSEQGLVEQFF. For the CDR3, the DNA is TGTGCCAGCAGCGAGCAGGGCCTCGTTGAGCAGTTCTTC.

This clonotype was seen a few times. The genes are TRBV7-2 and TRBJ2-3; 13 bases map to TRBD2. V lost 4 bases, J lost 3 bases, and 7 bases stayed unmatched. The CDR3 is made up of 17 amino acids. Germline CDR1 and CDR2: SGHTA and FQGNSA. The CDR3 sequence is CASSSLLAGGPTDTQYF. The CDR3 region has the DNA TGTGCCAGCAGCTCCTTACTAGCGGGGGGGCCAACAGATACGCAGTATTTT.

This chain joins TRBV6-5 and TRBJ1-1; D is unresolved. There are 12 residues in the CDR3. V lost 6 bases and J 10 bases, leaving 15 bases between the germline ends. Germline values: CDR1 MNHEY, CDR2 SVGAGI. The CDR3 sequence is CASSRINSGAFF. The CDR3 DNA follows: TGTGCCAGCAGCCGAATTAACTCAGGAGCTTTCTTT.

This clonotype was seen a few times. The chain links TRBV5-1 to TRBJ2-3; D is perhaps TRBD1 or TRBD2 (5 bases each). The CDR3 sequence is 16 residues long. V lost 7 bases to trimming and J lost 0 bases, with 18 bases between them. CDR1 SGHRS and CDR2 YFSETQ come from the germline V gene. This chain's CDR3 is CASVGDGGPSTDTQYF. The CDR3 DNA is TGCGCCAGCGTAGGGGATGGCGGGCCAAGCACAGATACGCAGTATTTT.

This clonotype was seen more than once but under ten times. This chain links TRBV6-5 with TRBJ2-5; 7 bases line up with TRBD2. Germline assignment: CDR1 MNHEY and CDR2 SVGAGI. V shed 8 bases, J shed 7 bases, and the junction held 4 bases outside the gene matches. This CDR3 spans 11 amino acids. The CDR3 sequence is CASFTGGTQYF. In nucleotides, the CDR3 is TGTGCCAGCTTCACGGGAGGGACCCAGTACTTC.

Points on this clonotype: The junction differs from germline at one of its ends, possibly a read error. The DNA for the CDR3 is TGTGCCAGCAGTCCCTATAGCGGGGGGAGCTCAGATGCGCAGTATTTT. Translated, it gives CASSPYSGGSSDAQYF. The V and J genes are TRBV12-3 or TRBV12-4 and TRBJ2-3; 10 bases align to TRBD2. The CDR3 spans 16 residues.

This sequence joins TRBV15 and TRBJ1-5; 7 bases line up with TRBD1. In germline, CDR1 is LNHNV, CDR2 YYDKDF (reference sequence). Trimming took 0 bases from V and 1 from J; bases not matched to a gene: 6. The CDR3 extends over 17 amino acids. The DNA for the CDR3 is TGTGCCACCAGCAGAGAGACAGGGATGGAGAGCAATCAGCCCCAGCATTTT. Encoded protein: CATSRETGMESNQPQHF.

A few counts support this clonotype. The chain combines TRBV9 with TRBJ2-3, with D possibly TRBD2 on 6 matching bases. V dropped 0 bases and J dropped 6 bases, with 11 bases sitting between them. The CDR3 is 14 residues long. The germline V gene has CDR1 SGDLS and CDR2 YYNGEE. CDR3 protein: CASSVEGTDDTQYF. CDR3 DNA: TGTGCCAGCAGCGTAGAAGGGACTGACGATACGCAGTATTTT.

The chain is built from TRBV5-1 and TRBJ2-7; unclear D gene. The germline V gene has CDR1 SGHRS and CDR2 YFSETQ. This CDR3 has 13 residues. V lost 2 bases, J lost 0 bases, and 6 bases lay in between. CDR3 amino acids: CASSLYPSYEQYF. The CDR3 DNA follows: TGCGCCAGCAGCTTATACCCCTCCTACGAGCAGTACTTC.

There are a few counts of this clonotype. The genes are TRBV5-6 and TRBJ1-2; D not resolved. The germline gives CDR1 SGHDT, CDR2 YYEEEE. The CDR3 is 13 amino acids. V was shortened by 4 bases and J by 3 bases, with 10 bases between the two germline ends. The CDR3 here is CASSRGRYYGYTF. The CDR3 bases are TGTGCCAGCAGCCGTGGACGCTACTATGGCTACACCTTC.

The chain recombines TRBV3-1 with TRBJ2-3; 7 bases align to TRBD2. The germline CDR1 and CDR2 sequences are LGHDT and YNNKEL (reference sequence). The V and J ends lost 4 bases and 6 bases, in that order; junction bases with no gene match: 10. The CDR3 is made up of 15 amino acids. This chain's CDR3 is CASSPSPAGSDTQYF. The CDR3 nucleotides read TGTGCCAGCAGCCCCAGCCCAGCGGGGTCCGATACGCAGTATTTT.